Following are 5 T cell receptor beta chains from one sample sequenced in a study of sequential checkpoint blockade in melanoma. Only in-frame clones appear in the TCRdb table, and some are missing; sequencing was by immunoSEQ multiplex PCR. This sample yields about 22,000 clones, of which around 80% are seen a single time; 10% belongs to the top ten. As for treatment: randomized to nivolumab then ipilimumab (arm A) or the reverse (arm B). Material: CD8+ T cells sorted from blood (inferred from file names), obtained from a patient given nivolumab and ipilimumab in sequence. The origin of the receptors is a human donor with melanoma.

The chain is built from TRBV7-9 and TRBJ2-1, with TRBD1 matching 8 bases. Germline trimming cut 5 bases from V and 2 bases from J; bases unmatched to any gene: 5. The CDR3 contains 15 residues. CDR1 and CDR2 from the germline V gene are SEHNR and FQNEAQ (reference sequence). CDR3 coding DNA: TGTGCCAGCAGCACTGGACAGGGCACCTACAATGAGCAGTTCTTC. Protein: CASSTGQGTYNEQFF.

The chain carries TRBV2 and TRBJ1-4; the D gene is possibly TRBD1 (6 bases). V lost 4 bases to trimming and J lost 4 bases, with 13 bases between them. Germline loops: CDR1 SNHLY, CDR2 FYNNEI. The CDR3 covers 15 residues. CDR3 sequence (DNA): TGTGCCAGCAGTGCGTCCGGGACAAATAATGAAAAACTGTTTTTT. Translating gives CASSASGTNNEKLFF.

The V call is TRBV5-5, the J call TRBJ1-3; weak D call: TRBD1 (6 bases). CDR1 and CDR2 from the germline V gene are SGHKS and YYEKEE (reference sequence). The V gene lost 5 bases and the J gene lost 0 bases, with 12 bases spanning the gap. The CDR3 runs to 15 residues. Here the CDR3 DNA reads TGTGCCAGCAGGCCGGACAGTGGCTCTGGAAACACCATATATTTT. As protein: CASRPDSGSGNTIYF.

In its sample, this clone ranks as medium-sized. The chain links TRBV27 to TRBJ2-1; a weak D match, TRBD2 (5 bases). CDR3 length: 14 residues. The ends were cut back, 4 bases at V and 7 bases at J, with 14 bases in the middle. Germline CDR1 MNHEY, CDR2 SMNVEV (reference sequence). In nucleotides, the CDR3 is TGTGCCAGCAGTTACCTCGGGCCGGGGAATGAGCAGTTCTTC. Translated, it gives CASSYLGPGNEQFF.

This chain connects TRBV7-9 to TRBJ1-6; perhaps TRBD1 as D (6 bases). Trimming removed 5 bases from V and 3 bases from J, with 8 bases in between. The CDR3 contains 14 residues. Germline CDR1 SEHNR, CDR2 FQNEAQ (reference sequence). CDR3 sequence (DNA): TGTGCCAGCAGCCGGACAGACTATAATTCACCCCTCCACTTT. Protein product: CASSRTDYNSPLHF. Complete variable domain (other parts from reference TRBV7-9 and TRBJ1-6): DTGVSQNPRHKITKRGQNVTFRCDPISEHNRLYWYRQTLGQGPEFLTYFQNEAQLEKSRLLSDRFSAERPKGSFSTLEIQRTEQGDSAMYLCASSRTDYNSPLHFGNGTRLTVT.